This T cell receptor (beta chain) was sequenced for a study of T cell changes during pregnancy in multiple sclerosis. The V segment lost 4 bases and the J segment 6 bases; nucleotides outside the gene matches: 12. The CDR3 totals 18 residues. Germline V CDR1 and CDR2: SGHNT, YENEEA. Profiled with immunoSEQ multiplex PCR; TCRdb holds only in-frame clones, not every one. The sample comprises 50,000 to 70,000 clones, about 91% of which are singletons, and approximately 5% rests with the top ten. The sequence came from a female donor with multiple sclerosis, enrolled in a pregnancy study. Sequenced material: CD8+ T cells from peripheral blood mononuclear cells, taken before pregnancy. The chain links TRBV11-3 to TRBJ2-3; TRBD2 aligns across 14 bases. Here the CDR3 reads CASSSRDGTSGGPDTQYF. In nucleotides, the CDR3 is TGTGCCAGCAGCTCGAGGGACGGGACTAGCGGGGGTCCCGATACGCAGTATTTT.